This T cell receptor beta chain was documented in a study of regulatory T cells in long-lasting Graves disease. Noted time point: newly diagnosed GD, antithyroid drugs for less than 3 months. After RNA was extracted from PBMCs, the TCR library was made from it. Of note for this clonotype: As yet, its antigen is unknown.

Study-wide findings and caveats: Favored usage of TRBV28, TRBJ1-2 and TRBJ2-5 was recorded in persistent disease.

iRepertoire HTBI primers and Arm-PCR of CDR3 regions built TCR beta libraries. TCRdb re-analysed the multiplex PCR reads in MiXCR, keeping a single row per CDR3 protein. Counted here are under 250,000 distinct CDR3 sequences, around 19% occurring once; the ten biggest clones make up 12%. With V trimmed by 7 bases and J by 6 bases, 5 bases remained unmatched. This CDR3 is built from 14 residues. Germline values: CDR1 SNHLY, CDR2 FYNNEI. These data also formed part of another study, on T cells in Graves' hyperthyroidism and ophthalmopathy. That paper adds: For the diagnoses, clinical symptoms, serum thyroxine and TRAb, thyroid ultrasound and orbital computed tomography were used. HTBI primers were the set used in a first-round RT-PCR of the TCR CDR3.

This TCR was sampled from a young woman with Graves disease. Sequencing used peripheral blood mononuclear cells (PBMCs), obtained at new diagnosis, from a patient treated with antithyroid drugs. The V and J genes are TRBV2 and TRBJ2-2, with 10 bases that match TRBD2. The CDR3 DNA is TGTGCCAGCACGAGCGGGAGGGCCGCCGGGGAGCTGTTTTTT. Translation: CASTSGRAAGELFF. The full variable domain, completed using reference TRBV2 and TRBJ2-2, is EPEVTQTPSHQVTQMGQEVILRCVPISNHLYFYWYRQILGQKVEFLVSFYNNEISEKSEIFDDQFSVERPDGSNFTLKIRSTKLEDSAMYFCASTSGRAAGELFFGEGSRLTVL.